This T cell receptor beta chain was captured by sequencing in a study of T cell changes during pregnancy in multiple sclerosis. Sequencing was performed with immunoSEQ multiplex PCR; in TCRdb, only in-frame clones are kept and a portion is missing. The table lists 60,000 or so clones, more than 75% of them singletons. This clone appeared once. Material: peripheral blood from another person, used as feeder cells. The source is a human donor whose cells served as feeder cells for cultures in a pregnancy study.

The CDR3 loop reads CSVVSTSGTGELFF. The CDR3 nucleotides are TGCAGCGTTGTGTCGACTAGCGGCACCGGGGAGCTGTTTTTT. This chain joins TRBV29-1 and TRBJ2-2; 9 bases fit TRBD2. There are 14 residues in the CDR3. V dropped 4 bases and J dropped 4; count of bases not matched to a gene: 4. Per the germline V gene, CDR1 is SQVTM and CDR2 is ANQGSEA.